One and the same sample provided the 5 T cell receptor beta chains below, sequenced in a study of cytomegalovirus exposure and HLA in healthy donors. Sequencing used immunoSEQ multiplex PCR; TCRdb keeps in-frame clones, though not all of them. The repertoire consists of over 110,000 clones, with more than 85% occurring once and the leading ten covering approximately 8.7%. The sample taken for sequencing was PBMCs. The source is a man aged 18 to 30 in good health and CMV-seropositive.

The V and J genes are TRBV30 and TRBJ2-1, with a weak D call TRBD2 (7 bases). V was shortened by 3 bases and J by 8 bases, with 26 bases between the two germline ends. This CDR3 region has 17 residues. Germline CDR1 is GTSNPN and CDR2 is SVGIG (reference sequence). CDR3 sequence reads: CAWSEGVRGLIKDEQFF. Written as DNA, the CDR3 is TGTGCCTGGAGCGAGGGGGTCCGGGGACTAATCAAGGATGAGCAGTTCTTC. The whole variable domain, remainder taken from reference TRBV30 and TRBJ2-1, is SQTIHQWPATLVQPVGSPLSLECTVEGTSNPNLYWYRQAAGRGLQLLFYSVGIGQISSEVPQNLSASRPQDRQFILSSKKLLLSDSGFYLCAWSEGVRGLIKDEQFFGPGTRLTVL.

In its sample, this clone was seen once. V is TRBV7-2 and J is TRBJ1-5, with no clear D. CDR3 size: 16 residues. Germline CDR1 is SGHTA and CDR2 is FQGNSA. V lost 1 base and J lost 4, with 14 bases in between. DNA for the CDR3: TGTGCCAGCAGCTTAGTATTTAATTGGGCTAATCAGCCCCAGCATTTT. It specifies CASSLVFNWANQPQHF.

In this sample, this clone turned up once. The chain is built from TRBV19 and TRBJ2-5, with TRBD1 matching 7 bases. The CDR3 has 14 residues. V shed 4 bases and J 2 bases; nucleotides not matched to a gene: 4. Germline CDR1 LNHDA, CDR2 SQIVND (reference sequence). Written as DNA, the CDR3 is TGTGCCAGTAGTACAAGACAGGGTCAAGAGACCCAGTACTTC. This codes for CASSTRQGQETQYF.

This clone has more than one count but fewer than ten. One end of the junction does not line up with germline, which may come from a read error. The chain carries TRBV19 and TRBJ1-1; 8 positions match TRBD1. CDR3 length: 13 residues. Germline loops: CDR1 LNHDA, CDR2 SQIVND (reference sequence). CDR3 sequence reads: CASSQTGERIRGF. CDR3 in DNA: TGTGCCAGTAGCCAGACAGGGGAACGTATTCGTGGGTTT.

This chain uses TRBV6-1 with TRBJ1-2, with 8 bases matching TRBD1. CDR3 length: 14 amino acids. Germline loops: CDR1 MNHNS, CDR2 SASEGT. After removal of 8 bases from V and 7 bases from J, the junction contained 12 bases not matched to a gene. The CDR3 loop reads CASPSPGGASGYTF. CDR3 DNA: TGTGCCAGCCCCTCGCCAGGGGGCGCCTCTGGCTACACCTTC.